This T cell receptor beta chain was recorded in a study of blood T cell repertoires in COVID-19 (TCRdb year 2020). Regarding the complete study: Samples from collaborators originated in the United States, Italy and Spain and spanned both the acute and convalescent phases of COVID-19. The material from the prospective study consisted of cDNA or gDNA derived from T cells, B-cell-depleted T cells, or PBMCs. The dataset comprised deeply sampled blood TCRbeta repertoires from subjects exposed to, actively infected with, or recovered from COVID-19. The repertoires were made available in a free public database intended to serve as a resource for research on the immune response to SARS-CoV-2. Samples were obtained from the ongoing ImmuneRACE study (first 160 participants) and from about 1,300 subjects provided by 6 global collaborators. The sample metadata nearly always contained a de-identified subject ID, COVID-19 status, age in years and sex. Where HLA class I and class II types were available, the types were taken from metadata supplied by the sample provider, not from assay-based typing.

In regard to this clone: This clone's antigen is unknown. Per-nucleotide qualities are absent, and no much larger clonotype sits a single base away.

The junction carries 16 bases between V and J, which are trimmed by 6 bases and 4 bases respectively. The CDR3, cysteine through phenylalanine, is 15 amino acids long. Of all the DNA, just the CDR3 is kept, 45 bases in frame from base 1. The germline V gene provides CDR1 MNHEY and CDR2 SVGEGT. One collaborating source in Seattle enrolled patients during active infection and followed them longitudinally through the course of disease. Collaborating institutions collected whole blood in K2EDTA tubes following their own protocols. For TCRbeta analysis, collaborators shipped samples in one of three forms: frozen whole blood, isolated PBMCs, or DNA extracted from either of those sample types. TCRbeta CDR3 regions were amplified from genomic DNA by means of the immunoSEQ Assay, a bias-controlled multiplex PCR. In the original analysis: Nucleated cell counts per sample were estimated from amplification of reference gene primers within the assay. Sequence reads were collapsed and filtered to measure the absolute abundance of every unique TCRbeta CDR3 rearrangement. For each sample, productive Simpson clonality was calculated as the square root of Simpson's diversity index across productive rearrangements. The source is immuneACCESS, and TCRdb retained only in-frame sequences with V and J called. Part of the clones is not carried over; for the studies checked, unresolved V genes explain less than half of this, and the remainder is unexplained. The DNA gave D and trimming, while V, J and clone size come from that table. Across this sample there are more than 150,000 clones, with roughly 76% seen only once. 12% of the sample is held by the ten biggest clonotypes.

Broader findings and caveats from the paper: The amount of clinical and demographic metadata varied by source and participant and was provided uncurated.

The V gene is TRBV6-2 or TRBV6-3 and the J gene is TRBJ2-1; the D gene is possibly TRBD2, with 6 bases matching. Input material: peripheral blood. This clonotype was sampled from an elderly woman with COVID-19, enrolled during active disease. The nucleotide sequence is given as TGTGCCAGCAGGCCTGGGCGGGATGCATACAATGAGCAGTTCTTC. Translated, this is CASRPGRDAYNEQFF.